This T cell receptor beta chain was identified during a study of OX40 agonist ivuxolimab in advanced cancers. Study outcomes and limitations: Doses of 0.1 to 3.0 mg/kg were accompanied by clonal expansion of CD4+ and CD8+ blood T cells by week 6.

Per germline, CDR1 MNHEY and CDR2 SMNVEV (reference sequence). J was trimmed by 0 bases and V by 2 bases; bases with no gene match: 16. CDR3 length: 20 amino acids. Assay: immunoSEQ multiplex PCR; the TCRdb copy retains only in-frame clones and omits some. This table has some 97,000 clones, roughly 90% appearing once. About this clone itself: Its specificity is unknown.

The clonotype was recovered from an adult with an advanced solid tumor such as melanoma, head and neck, liver or kidney cancer. Sample: CD4+ or CD8+ T cells sorted from blood, taken in a trial of the OX40 agonist ivuxolimab. V is TRBV27 and J is TRBJ1-5, with 7 bases matching TRBD1. The CDR3 protein is CASSLRADRIGSYSNQPQHF. CDR3 bases: TGTGCCAGCAGTTTAAGGGCGGACAGGATCGGGAGTTATAGCAATCAGCCCCAGCATTTT.